The rows below give T cell receptor beta chains drawn from one sample of a study of T-cell reconstitution after alpha-beta-depleted transplantation in children. MiXCR, run by TCRdb on the PCR reads, gives a single entry per CDR3 protein. The data hold hundreds of thousands of distinct CDR3 sequences, with 10% to 15% observed a single time. The sample was PBMCs, mostly from graft donor cells, taken 360 days after TCRalphabeta/CD19-depleted stem cell transplant. All receptors come from a male patient under 18 who had a stem cell transplant for acute myeloid leukemia, so the T cells may come from the graft donor. CDR3s include the opening cysteine and the closing phenylalanine or tryptophan. The D gene is left open where the match is weak. The size field is filled for only some rows; it gives once, few, many or a size class.

j_gene | v_gene | abundance | d_gene | CDR3nt | CDR3aa
TRBJ2-2 | TRBV4-3 | NA | NA | TGCGCCAGCAGCCAAGTCCGGGGAGGAGACACCGGGGAGCTGTTTTTT | CASSQVRGGDTGELFF
TRBJ2-1 | TRBV28 | many | NA | TGTGCCAGCGCGACGATCTACAATGAGCAGTTCTTC | CASATIYNEQFF
TRBJ2-1 | TRBV5-6 | few | NA | TGTGCCAGCAGCTTGGTCGGGTCCCATGAGCAGTTCTTC | CASSLVGSHEQFF
TRBJ2-7 | TRBV29-1 | NA | TRBD2 | TGCAGCGTTACTGGACTAGCGGGAGTGAGCGAGCAGTACTTC | CSVTGLAGVSEQYF
TRBJ2-7 | TRBV29-1 | many | NA | TGCAGCGTGGGGGACCTCTCCTACGAGCAGTACTTC | CSVGDLSYEQYF
TRBJ2-2 | TRBV5-1 | few | NA | TGCGCCAGCAGCCCAGACCGACCGAACACCGGGGAGCTGTTTTTT | CASSPDRPNTGELFF
TRBJ2-7 | TRBV7-6 | few | NA | TGTGCCAGCAGCTTAGTAATACAGGGCCCTAGCTCCTACGAGCAGTACTTC | CASSLVIQGPSSYEQYF
TRBJ2-7 | TRBV18 | few | NA | TGTGCCAGCTCACCAGCCGGGTCCCTTCCCCACGAGCAGTACTTC | CASSPAGSLPHEQYF
TRBJ2-7 | TRBV7-2 | NA | TRBD2 | TGTGCCAGCAGCTTCCGACTAGCGGGGACCTCCTACGAGGAGTACTTC | CASSFRLAGTSYEEYF
TRBJ2-7 | TRBV5-1 | NA | TRBD1 | TGCGCCAGCAGCTCCTGGACAGGGGTATCCTACGAGCAGTACTTC | CASSSWTGVSYEQYF
TRBJ2-1 | TRBV18 | few | NA | TGTGCCAGCTCACCCCGAGGACTGGCTATCAACAATGAGCAGTTCTTC | CASSPRGLAINNEQFF
TRBJ2-7 | TRBV20-1 | few | TRBD1 | TGCAGTGCTAGAGAACGGGACAGGGGGTCCTACGAGCAGTACTTC | CSARERDRGSYEQYF
TRBJ2-5 | TRBV20-1 | many | TRBD2 | TGCAGTGCTAGAGATCTGGGCGGGAGCTGGTCCCAGTACTTC | CSARDLGGSWSQYF
TRBJ2-1 | TRBV3-1 | few | NA | TGTGCCAGCAGCCCCCACCCCCCCTTCAATGAGCAGTTCTTC | CASSPHPPFNEQFF